This T cell receptor beta chain was obtained from a study of early T cells in non-severe SARS-CoV-2 infection. Study-wide context: Chains stayed unpaired after sequencing of bulk RNA from unsorted whole blood.

Unique molecular identifiers were added to individual cDNA molecules. Using its own MiXCR run on the 5' RACE reads, TCRdb lists one record per CDR3 protein. The sample has about 49,000 distinct CDR3 sequences, around 6.5% seen once. CDR1 and CDR2 from the germline V gene are DFQATT and SNEGSKA (reference sequence). The CDR3 length is 18 residues. Trimming shortened V by 0 bases and J by 2 bases, and 17 bases separated the two germline ends. General study findings and limits: Anti-spike CD8 specificities were favored by VDJdb matching, whose results missed private and CD4 specificities.

The sample holds many counts of this clonotype. Antigen: not known. The sequenced sample was whole blood, obtained at baseline. This TCR was sampled from an adult who was a healthcare worker with PCR-confirmed SARS-CoV-2 infection or an uninfected control (not recorded which). The V gene is TRBV20-1, the J gene TRBJ2-6; D assignment may be TRBD1 or TRBD2 (5 bases each). CDR3 sequence reads: CSARDRGARAPGANVLTF. Here the CDR3 DNA reads TGCAGTGCTAGAGATCGAGGGGCCAGGGCACCTGGGGCCAACGTCCTGACTTTC.